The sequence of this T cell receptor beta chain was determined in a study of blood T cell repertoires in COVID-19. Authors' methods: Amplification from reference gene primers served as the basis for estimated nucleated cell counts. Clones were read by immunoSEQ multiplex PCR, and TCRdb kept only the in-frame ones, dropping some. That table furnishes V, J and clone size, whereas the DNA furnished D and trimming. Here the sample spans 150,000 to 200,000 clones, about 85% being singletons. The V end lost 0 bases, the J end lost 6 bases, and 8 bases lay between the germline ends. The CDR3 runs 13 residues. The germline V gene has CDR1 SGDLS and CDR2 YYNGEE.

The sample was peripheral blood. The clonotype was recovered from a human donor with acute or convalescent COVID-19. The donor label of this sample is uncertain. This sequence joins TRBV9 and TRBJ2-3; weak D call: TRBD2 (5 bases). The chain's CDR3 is CASSVGRGDTQYF. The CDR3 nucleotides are TGTGCCAGCAGCGTAGGTCGAGGGGATACGCAGTATTTT. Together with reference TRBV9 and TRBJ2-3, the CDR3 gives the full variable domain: DSGVTQTPKHLITATGQRVTLRCSPRSGDLSVYWYQQSLDQGLQFLIQYYNGEERAKGNILERFSAQQFPDLHSELNLSSLELGDSALYFCASSVGRGDTQYFGPGTRLTVL.